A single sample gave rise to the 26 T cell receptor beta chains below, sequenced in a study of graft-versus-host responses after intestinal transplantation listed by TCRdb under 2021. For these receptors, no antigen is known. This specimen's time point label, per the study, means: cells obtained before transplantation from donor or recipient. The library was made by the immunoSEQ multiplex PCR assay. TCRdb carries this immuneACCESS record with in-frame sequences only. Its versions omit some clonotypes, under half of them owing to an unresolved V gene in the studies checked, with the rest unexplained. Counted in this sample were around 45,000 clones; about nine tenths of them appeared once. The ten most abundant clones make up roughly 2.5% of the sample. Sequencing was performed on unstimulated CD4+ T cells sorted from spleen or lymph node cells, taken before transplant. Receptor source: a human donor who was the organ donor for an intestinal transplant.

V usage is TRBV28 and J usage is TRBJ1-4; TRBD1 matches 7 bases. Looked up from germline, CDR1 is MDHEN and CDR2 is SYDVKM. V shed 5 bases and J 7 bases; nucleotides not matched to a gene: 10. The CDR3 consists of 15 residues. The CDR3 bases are TGTGCCAGCAGTCTTCGACAGGGTAAAAGTGAAAAACTGTTTTTT. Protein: CASSLRQGKSEKLFF.

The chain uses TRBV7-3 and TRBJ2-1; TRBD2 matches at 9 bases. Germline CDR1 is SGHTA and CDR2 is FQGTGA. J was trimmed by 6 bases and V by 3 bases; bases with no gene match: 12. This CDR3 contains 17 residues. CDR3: CASSFGVGGRGVNEQFF. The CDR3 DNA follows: TGTGCCAGCAGCTTCGGGGTAGGCGGGAGGGGAGTCAATGAGCAGTTCTTC.

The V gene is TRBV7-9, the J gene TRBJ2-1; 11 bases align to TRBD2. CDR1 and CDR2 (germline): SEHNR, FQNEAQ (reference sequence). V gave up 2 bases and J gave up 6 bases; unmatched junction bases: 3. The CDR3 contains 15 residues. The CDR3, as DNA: TGTGCCAGCAGCTTACGCCTAGCGGGAGGCAATGAGCAGTTCTTC. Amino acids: CASSLRLAGGNEQFF.

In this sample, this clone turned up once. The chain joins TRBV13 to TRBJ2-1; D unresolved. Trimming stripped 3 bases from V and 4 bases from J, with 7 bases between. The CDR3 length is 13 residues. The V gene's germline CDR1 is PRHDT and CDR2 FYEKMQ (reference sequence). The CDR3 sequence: CASSFRRYNEQFF. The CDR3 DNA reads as TGTGCCAGCAGCTTCCGACGTTACAATGAGCAGTTCTTC.

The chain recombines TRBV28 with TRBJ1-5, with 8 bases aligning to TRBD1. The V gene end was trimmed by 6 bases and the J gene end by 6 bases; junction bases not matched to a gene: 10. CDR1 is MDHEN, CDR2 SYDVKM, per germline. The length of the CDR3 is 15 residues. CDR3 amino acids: CASRPAGTGSQPQHF. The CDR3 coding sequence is TGTGCCAGCAGACCTGCCGGGACAGGCTCTCAGCCCCAGCATTTT. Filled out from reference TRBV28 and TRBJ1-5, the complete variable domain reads DVKVTQSSRYLVKRTGEKVFLECVQDMDHENMFWYRQDPGLGLRLIYFSYDVKMKEKGDIPEGYSVSREKKERFSLILESASTNQTSMYLCASRPAGTGSQPQHFGDGTRLSIL.

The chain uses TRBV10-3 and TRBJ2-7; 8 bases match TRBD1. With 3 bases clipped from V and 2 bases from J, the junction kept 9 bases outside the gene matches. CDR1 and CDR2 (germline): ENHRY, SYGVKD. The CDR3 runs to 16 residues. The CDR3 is CAISDPDRGVTYEQYF. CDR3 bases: TGTGCCATCAGTGACCCCGACAGGGGCGTAACCTACGAGCAGTACTTC.

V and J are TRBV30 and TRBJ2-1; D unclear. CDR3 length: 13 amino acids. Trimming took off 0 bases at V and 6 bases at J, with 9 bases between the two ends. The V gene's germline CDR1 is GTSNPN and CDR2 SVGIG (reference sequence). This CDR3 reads CAWSVLSGNEQFF. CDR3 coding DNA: TGTGCCTGGAGTGTATTGTCGGGCAATGAGCAGTTCTTC.

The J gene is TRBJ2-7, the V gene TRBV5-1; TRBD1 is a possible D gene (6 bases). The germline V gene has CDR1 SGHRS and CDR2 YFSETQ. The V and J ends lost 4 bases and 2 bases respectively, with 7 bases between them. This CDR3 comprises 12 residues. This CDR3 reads CASSPGAYEQYF. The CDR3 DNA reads TGCGCCAGCAGCCCAGGGGCCTACGAGCAGTACTTC.

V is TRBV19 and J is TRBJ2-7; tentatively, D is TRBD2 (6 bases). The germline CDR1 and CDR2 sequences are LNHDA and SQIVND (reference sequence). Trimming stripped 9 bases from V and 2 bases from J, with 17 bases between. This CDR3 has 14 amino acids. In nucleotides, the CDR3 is TGTGCCAGCAAGACGCGGGACTCAGCCTACGAGCAGTACTTC. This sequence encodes CASKTRDSAYEQYF.

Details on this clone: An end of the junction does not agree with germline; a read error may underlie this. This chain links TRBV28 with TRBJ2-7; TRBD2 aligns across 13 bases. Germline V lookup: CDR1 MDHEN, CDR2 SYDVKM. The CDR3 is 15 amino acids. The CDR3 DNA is TGTGCCAGCAGTCCTGCTACGACTAGCGGGAGGAACTCATGGTTC. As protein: CASSPATTSGRNSWF.

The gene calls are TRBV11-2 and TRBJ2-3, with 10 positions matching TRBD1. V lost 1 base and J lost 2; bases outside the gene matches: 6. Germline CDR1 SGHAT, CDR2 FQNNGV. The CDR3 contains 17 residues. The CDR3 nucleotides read TGTGCCAGCAGCTTAGGGCTAGACAGGGGGCCCACAGATACGCAGTATTTT. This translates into CASSLGLDRGPTDTQYF.

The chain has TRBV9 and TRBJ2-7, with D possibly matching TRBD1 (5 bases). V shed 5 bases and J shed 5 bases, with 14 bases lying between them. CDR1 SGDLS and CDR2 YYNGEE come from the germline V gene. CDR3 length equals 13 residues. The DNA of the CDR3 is TGTGCCAGCAGTGTGGACACGGGTCACGAGCAGTACTTC. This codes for CASSVDTGHEQYF. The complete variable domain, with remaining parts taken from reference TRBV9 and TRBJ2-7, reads DSGVTQTPKHLITATGQRVTLRCSPRSGDLSVYWYQQSLDQGLQFLIQYYNGEERAKGNILERFSAQQFPDLHSELNLSSLELGDSALYFCASSVDTGHEQYFGPGTRLTVT.

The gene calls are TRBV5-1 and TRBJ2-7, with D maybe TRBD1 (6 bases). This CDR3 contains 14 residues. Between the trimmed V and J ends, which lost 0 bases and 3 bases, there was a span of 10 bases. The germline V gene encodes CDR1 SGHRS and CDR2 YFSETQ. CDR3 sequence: CASSLEQGHYEQYF. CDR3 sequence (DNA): TGCGCCAGCAGCTTGGAGCAGGGGCACTACGAGCAGTACTTC.

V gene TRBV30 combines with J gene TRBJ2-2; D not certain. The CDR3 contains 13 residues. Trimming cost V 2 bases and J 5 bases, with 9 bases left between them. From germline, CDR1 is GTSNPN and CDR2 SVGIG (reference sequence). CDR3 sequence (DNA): TGTGCCTGGAGTCAGGACCAGACCGGGGAGCTGTTTTTT. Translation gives CAWSQDQTGELFF.

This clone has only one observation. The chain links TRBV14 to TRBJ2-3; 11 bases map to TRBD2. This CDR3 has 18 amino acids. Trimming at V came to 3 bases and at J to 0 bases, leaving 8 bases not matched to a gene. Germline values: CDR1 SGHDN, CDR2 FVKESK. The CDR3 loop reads CASSHGTSGPASTDTQYF. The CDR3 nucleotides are TGTGCCAGCAGCCACGGGACTAGCGGTCCCGCTAGCACAGATACGCAGTATTTT. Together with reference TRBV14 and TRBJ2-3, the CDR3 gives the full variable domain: EAGVTQFPSHSVIEKGQTVTLRCDPISGHDNLYWYRRVMGKEIKFLLHFVKESKQDESGMPNNRFLAERTGGTYSTLKVQPAELEDSGVYFCASSHGTSGPASTDTQYFGPGTRLTVL.

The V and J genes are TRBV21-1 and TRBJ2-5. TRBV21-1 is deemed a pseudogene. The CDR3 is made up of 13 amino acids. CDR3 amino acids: CASSKGYQETQYF. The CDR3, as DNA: TGTGCCAGCAGCAAAGGGTACCAAGAGACCCAGTACTTC.

DNA for the CDR3: TGTGCCAGCAGCCAAGTCACTAGCGGGCCCTACTCCTACGAGCAGTACTTC. Encoded protein: CASSQVTSGPYSYEQYF. The V gene is TRBV14, the J gene TRBJ2-7, with 9 bases identical to TRBD2. This CDR3 spans 17 amino acids. With V trimmed by 1 base and J by 0 bases, 7 bases remained unmatched. Germline V gene sequence: CDR1 SGHDN, CDR2 FVKESK.

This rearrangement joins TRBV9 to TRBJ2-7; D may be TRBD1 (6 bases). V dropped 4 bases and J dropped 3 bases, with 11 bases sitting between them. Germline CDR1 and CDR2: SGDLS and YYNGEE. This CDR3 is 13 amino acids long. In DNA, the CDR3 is TGTGCCAGCAGCCTCCGGGACAACTACGAGCAGTACTTC. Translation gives CASSLRDNYEQYF.

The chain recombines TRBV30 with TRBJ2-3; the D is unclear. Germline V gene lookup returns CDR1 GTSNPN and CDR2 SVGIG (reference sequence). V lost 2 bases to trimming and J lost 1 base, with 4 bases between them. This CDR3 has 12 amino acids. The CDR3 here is CAWSTGTDTQYF. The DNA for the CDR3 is TGTGCCTGGAGTACCGGCACAGATACGCAGTATTTT.

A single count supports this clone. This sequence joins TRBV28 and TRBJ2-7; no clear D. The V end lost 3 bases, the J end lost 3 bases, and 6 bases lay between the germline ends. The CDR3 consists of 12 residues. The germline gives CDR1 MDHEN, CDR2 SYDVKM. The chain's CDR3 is CASSFTFYEQYF. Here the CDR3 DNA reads TGTGCCAGCAGTTTTACATTCTACGAGCAGTACTTC.

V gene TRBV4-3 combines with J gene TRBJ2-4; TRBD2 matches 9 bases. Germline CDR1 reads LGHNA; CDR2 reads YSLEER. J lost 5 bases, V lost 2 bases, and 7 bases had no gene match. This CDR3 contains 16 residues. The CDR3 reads CASSQILLAGQNIQYF. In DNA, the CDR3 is TGCGCCAGCAGCCAAATCCTCCTAGCGGGGCAAAACATTCAGTACTTC.

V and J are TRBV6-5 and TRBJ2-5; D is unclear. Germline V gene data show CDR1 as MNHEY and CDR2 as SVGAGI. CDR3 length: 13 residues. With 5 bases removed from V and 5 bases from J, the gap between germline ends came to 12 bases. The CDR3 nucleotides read TGTGCCAGCAGTGGATACCTCAGCGAGACCCAGTACTTC. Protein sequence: CASSGYLSETQYF.

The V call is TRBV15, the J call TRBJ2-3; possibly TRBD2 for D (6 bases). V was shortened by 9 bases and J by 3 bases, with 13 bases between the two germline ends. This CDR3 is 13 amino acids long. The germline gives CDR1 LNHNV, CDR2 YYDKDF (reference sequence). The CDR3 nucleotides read TGTGCCACGAGACTAGTAGGTACAGATACGCAGTATTTT. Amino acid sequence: CATRLVGTDTQYF.

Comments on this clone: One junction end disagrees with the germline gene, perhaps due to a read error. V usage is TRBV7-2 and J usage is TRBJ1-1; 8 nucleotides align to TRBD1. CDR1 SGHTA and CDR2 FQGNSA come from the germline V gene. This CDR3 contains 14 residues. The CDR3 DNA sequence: TGTGCCAGCAGCGGACAGGGCCCGGGCACTGAAGCTTCCTTT. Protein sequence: CASSGQGPGTEASF.

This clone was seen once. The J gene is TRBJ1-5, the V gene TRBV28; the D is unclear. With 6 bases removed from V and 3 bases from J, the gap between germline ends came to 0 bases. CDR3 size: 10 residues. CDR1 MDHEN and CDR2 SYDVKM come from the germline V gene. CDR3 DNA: TGTGCCAGCAGCAATCAGCCCCAGCATTTT. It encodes CASSNQPQHF. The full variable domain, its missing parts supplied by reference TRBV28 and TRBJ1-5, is DVKVTQSSRYLVKRTGEKVFLECVQDMDHENMFWYRQDPGLGLRLIYFSYDVKMKEKGDIPEGYSVSREKKERFSLILESASTNQTSMYLCASSNQPQHFGDGTRLSIL.

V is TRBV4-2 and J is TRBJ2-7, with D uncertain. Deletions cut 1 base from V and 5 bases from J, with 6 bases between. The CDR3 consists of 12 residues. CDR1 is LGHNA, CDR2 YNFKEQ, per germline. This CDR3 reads CASSQGVHEQYF. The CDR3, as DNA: TGTGCCAGCAGCCAAGGCGTCCACGAGCAGTACTTC.